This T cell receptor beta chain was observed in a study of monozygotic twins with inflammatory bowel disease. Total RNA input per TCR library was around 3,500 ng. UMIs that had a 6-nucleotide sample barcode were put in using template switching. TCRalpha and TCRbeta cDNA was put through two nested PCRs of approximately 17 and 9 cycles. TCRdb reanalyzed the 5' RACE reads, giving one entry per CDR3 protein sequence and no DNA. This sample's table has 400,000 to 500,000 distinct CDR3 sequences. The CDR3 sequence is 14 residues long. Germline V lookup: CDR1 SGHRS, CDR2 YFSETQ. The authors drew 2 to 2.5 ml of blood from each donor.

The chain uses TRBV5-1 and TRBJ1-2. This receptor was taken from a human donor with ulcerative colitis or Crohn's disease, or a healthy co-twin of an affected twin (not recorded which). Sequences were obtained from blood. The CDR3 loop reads CASSLQIANYGYTF.